This T cell receptor (beta chain) was profiled in a study of vaccination effects on CD4 cells after COVID-19. Comments on this clone: Its cognate antigen is unknown.

Sequencing used immunoSEQ multiplex PCR; TCRdb keeps in-frame clones, though not all of them. The sample holds tens of thousands of clones, approximately 73% seen once. Peptide-pool stimulation followed by sequencing identified expanded antigen-specific CD4+ clonotypes in the ViraFEST assay. Isolation of CD4+ T cells took place after 10 days of culture. From March to December 2020, the person had a SARS-CoV-2 infection that was confirmed by PCR. The length of the CDR3 is 15 residues. Trimming removed 7 bases from V and 9 bases from J, with 19 bases in between. Germline loops: CDR1 MNHEY, CDR2 SVGAGI. The source material was CD4+ T cells from PBMCs cultured with a peptide pool, sampled before COVID-19 vaccination. The chain has TRBV6-5 and TRBJ1-6; TRBD1 is a possible D gene (5 bases). The TCR sequence derives from a human donor who had a prior SARS-CoV-2 infection. The CDR3 DNA is TGTGCCAGCAACCCACGGGTAGGGGTTAGTTCACCCCTCCACTTT. Translated, it gives CASNPRVGVSSPLHF.